The rows below give T cell receptor beta chains drawn from one sample of a study of regulatory T cells in long-lasting Graves disease. Using its own MiXCR run on the multiplex PCR reads, TCRdb lists one record per CDR3 protein. The sample includes roughly 260,000 distinct CDR3 sequences, 15% to 20% seen only once; the top ten take less than 15%. These data were also reused for a study on T cells in Graves' hyperthyroidism and ophthalmopathy.

The specimen was peripheral blood mononuclear cells (PBMCs), collected at new diagnosis, from a patient treated with antithyroid drugs. The receptors come from a woman younger than 45 with Graves disease. The CDR3 runs from the conserved cysteine through the conserved F or W. D genes are given only for firm matches. The size field is filled for only some rows; it gives once, few, many or a size class.

v_call	d_call	j_call	clone_size	cdr3_nt	cdr3_aa
TRBV27	TRBD1	TRBJ1-3	few	TGTGCCAGCAGTCCCGGGACAGATAGTATCACCATATATTTT	CASSPGTDSITIYF
TRBV7-8	-	TRBJ1-2	many	TGTGCCAGCAGCTTAGGCAGGGACACCAAGGAGGGCTACACCTTC	CASSLGRDTKEGYTF
TRBV18	-	TRBJ2-5	many	TGTGCCAGCTCACCGCCAAATAGCCAAGAGACCCAGTACTTC	CASSPPNSQETQYF
TRBV6-2/TRBV6-3	-	TRBJ2-5	many	TGTGCCAGCAGTTACTTGACAGCACAAGAGACCCAGTACTTC	CASSYLTAQETQYF
TRBV10-3	TRBD2	TRBJ2-1	many	TGTGCCATCAGTGAAGGGCTAGCGGGGTTCAATGAGCAGTTCTTC	CAISEGLAGFNEQFF
TRBV5-1	TRBD1	TRBJ1-1	many	TGCGCCAGCAGCTTTACAGGGGGCCGGGTTGAAGCTTTCTTT	CASSFTGGRVEAFF
TRBV6-1	-	TRBJ1-5	few	TGTGCCAGCAGTCCACAGGACACTCAGCCCCAGCATTTT	CASSPQDTQPQHF
TRBV7-9	-	TRBJ1-6	many	TGTGCCAGCAGCTTAGTGCCGAATTCACCCCTCCACTTT	CASSLVPNSPLHF
TRBV5-1	TRBD1	TRBJ1-6	many	TGCGCCAGCAGCATGATGACAGGGGGCAATTCACCCCTCCACTTT	CASSMMTGGNSPLHF
TRBV6-1	-	TRBJ2-7	many	TGTGCCAGCAGCAAAGCCTACGAGCAGTACTTC	CASSKAYEQYF
TRBV10-3	-	TRBJ1-2	many	TGTGCCATCAGTGAGTCGCAAGTGCCGGATGGCTACACCTTC	CAISESQVPDGYTF
TRBV7-9	-	TRBJ1-1	-	TGTGCCAGCAGCTACCCCCGAGGGGGGGCAGGGCGGTACACTGAAGCTTTCTTT	CASSYPRGGAGRYTEAFF
TRBV11-2	-	TRBJ2-3	once	TGTGCCAGCAGTCCCGAATTCACAGATACGCAGTATTTT	CASSPEFTDTQYF
TRBV5-1	TRBD1	TRBJ2-3	many	TGCGCCAGCAGCGCCGCAGGGGGCTTAGGGGATACGCAGTATTTT	CASSAAGGLGDTQYF
TRBV6-9	-	TRBJ2-2	-	TGTGCCAGCAGTTACAGATTTACCGGGGAGCTGTTTTTT	CASSYRFTGELFF
TRBV27	-	TRBJ1-2	few	TGTGCCAGCAGTTCCTCAGTCGGACGTGGCTACACCTTC	CASSSSVGRGYTF
TRBV20-1	-	TRBJ1-1	many	TGCAGTGCTATGAGGCCAGCCAACACTGAAGCTTTCTTT	CSAMRPANTEAFF
TRBV18	-	TRBJ2-3	many	TGTGCCAGCTCACCAGCGTCTTGGGAGGGCACAGATACGCAGTATTTT	CASSPASWEGTDTQYF
TRBV5-1	-	TRBJ2-5	many	TGCGCCAGCAGCCCTTTGACGACAGGTTCTAGGAGGGAGACCCAGTACTTC	CASSPLTTGSRRETQYF
TRBV4-2	-	TRBJ1-2	many	TGTGCCAGCAGCCAAGATTGGACATCATATGGCTACACCTTC	CASSQDWTSYGYTF
TRBV6-5	-	TRBJ1-6	many	TGTGCCAGCAGTTACCACTCCGCTAGGGATAGAGATTCACCCCTCCACTTT	CASSYHSARDRDSPLHF
TRBV18	-	TRBJ2-3	many	TGTGCCAGCTCACCACCCGGCTGGGATACGCAGTATTTT	CASSPPGWDTQYF
TRBV6-2/TRBV6-3	TRBD1	TRBJ1-1	few	TGTGCCAGCAGTTCGTTGAGGACAGGGGGCACGAGAACTGAAGCTTTCTTT	CASSSLRTGGTRTEAFF
TRBV7-9	-	TRBJ1-2	many	TGTGCCGGGGGGTCTAACTATGGCTACACCTTC	CAGGSNYGYTF
TRBV7-6	TRBD1	TRBJ1-1	many	TGTGCCAGCAGCGCCCCGGGACAGACCAAGAGCGCTGAAGCTTTCTTT	CASSAPGQTKSAEAFF
TRBV28	-	TRBJ2-7	few	TGTGCCAGCAGCCGAGGCGGGACAGTCTCCTACGAGCAGTACTTC	CASSRGGTVSYEQYF
TRBV7-2	TRBD2	TRBJ2-3	-	TGTGCCAGCAGCTTTAGCGGGGGGGCGGGGGGAGATACGCAGTATTTT	CASSFSGGAGGDTQYF
TRBV12-3/TRBV12-4	-	TRBJ1-5	many	TGTGCCAGCAGTACCGACCCGTATAGCAATCAGCCCCAGCATTTT	CASSTDPYSNQPQHF
TRBV6-2/TRBV6-3	TRBD2	TRBJ2-1	many	TGTGCCAGCAGCTCCTTACTAGCGGGGGGCTACAATGAGCAGTTCTTC	CASSSLLAGGYNEQFF
TRBV24-1	-	TRBJ1-5	many	TGTGCCACCAGGAAGAGCAGGGGTAATCAGCCCCAGCATTTT	CATRKSRGNQPQHF
TRBV6-2/TRBV6-3	-	TRBJ2-1	many	TGTGCCAGCAGTAACATCCCCGCGGCCGGACGGTGTTTCTTC	CASSNIPAAGRCFF
TRBV25-1	-	TRBJ2-5	few	TGTGCCAGCAGCCCTGGGGGGCAGGGGAGGGAGACCCAGTACTTC	CASSPGGQGRETQYF
TRBV5-1	-	TRBJ2-1	many	TGCGCCAGCAGCTTGGGCTGGTCCAGCTCCTACAATGAGCAGTTCTTC	CASSLGWSSSYNEQFF
TRBV3-1	-	TRBJ2-7	many	TGTGCCAGCAGCCAAGTTGGAGGGGAGCAGTACTTC	CASSQVGGEQYF
TRBV3-1	TRBD1	TRBJ1-6	many	TGTGCCAGCAGCCGAGGGACAGGGTATTCACCCCTCCACTTT	CASSRGTGYSPLHF
TRBV7-2	-	TRBJ2-3	-	TGTGCCAGCAGCCCACAGAGGGCCCCCACAGATACGCAGTATTTT	CASSPQRAPTDTQYF